The 4 T cell receptor beta chains given below trace back to one sample, sequenced in a study of cytomegalovirus exposure and HLA in healthy donors. Use of 60 Vbeta and 13 Jbeta primers characterized the PCR. Only in-frame clones appear in the TCRdb table, and some are missing; sequencing was by immunoSEQ multiplex PCR. The sample holds about 120,000 clones, 70% to 85% seen once. Sequenced: PBMCs. These receptors were taken from a human donor in good health.

There are a few counts of this clone. The chain links TRBV6-6 to TRBJ2-1; possible D gene TRBD1, 5 bases. Germline CDR1 and CDR2: MNHNY and SVGAGI (reference sequence). The CDR3 has 12 residues. V shed 6 bases and J shed 9 bases, with 12 bases lying between them. The CDR3 loop is CASRTRVSEQFF. Written as DNA, the CDR3 is TGTGCCAGCAGGACCAGGGTATCTGAGCAGTTCTTC.

This clone was observed a few times. The chain combines TRBV6-5 with TRBJ1-5; no clear D gene. The CDR3 spans 12 residues. Trimming pared 5 bases from V and 7 bases from J, leaving 9 bases between. CDR1 and CDR2 (germline): MNHEY, SVGAGI. The CDR3 DNA reads TGTGCCAGCAGTGACGGAGGACAGCCCCAGCATTTT. As protein: CASSDGGQPQHF.

This chain connects TRBV5-1 to TRBJ1-2, with TRBD1 identical over 7 bases. In germline, CDR1 is SGHRS, CDR2 YFSETQ. The CDR3 consists of 13 residues. V trimming: 3 bases; J trimming: 4 bases; junction bases outside the gene matches: 3. CDR3 nucleotide sequence: TGCGCCAGCAGCTCGGGACAGCTCTATGGCTACACCTTC. This translates into CASSSGQLYGYTF.

This clone turned up a few times. The chain has TRBV29-1 and TRBJ2-5; 9 bases map to TRBD2. V was clipped by 6 bases and J by 5 bases; unmatched bases: 31. CDR3 length: 21 amino acids. The V gene's germline CDR1 is SQVTM and CDR2 ANQGSEA. The CDR3 here is CSVSRPSDRPGSPSGRETQYF. The DNA of the CDR3 is TGCAGCGTCTCCAGACCCTCGGACAGGCCGGGGTCCCCAAGCGGGAGGGAGACCCAGTACTTC. Based on the CDR3 plus reference TRBV29-1 and TRBJ2-5, the full variable domain is SAVISQKPSRDICQRGTSLTIQCQVDSQVTMMFWYRQQPGQSLTLIATANQGSEATYESGFVIDKFPISRPNLTFSTLTVSNMSPEDSSIYLCSVSRPSDRPGSPSGRETQYFGPGTRLLVL.